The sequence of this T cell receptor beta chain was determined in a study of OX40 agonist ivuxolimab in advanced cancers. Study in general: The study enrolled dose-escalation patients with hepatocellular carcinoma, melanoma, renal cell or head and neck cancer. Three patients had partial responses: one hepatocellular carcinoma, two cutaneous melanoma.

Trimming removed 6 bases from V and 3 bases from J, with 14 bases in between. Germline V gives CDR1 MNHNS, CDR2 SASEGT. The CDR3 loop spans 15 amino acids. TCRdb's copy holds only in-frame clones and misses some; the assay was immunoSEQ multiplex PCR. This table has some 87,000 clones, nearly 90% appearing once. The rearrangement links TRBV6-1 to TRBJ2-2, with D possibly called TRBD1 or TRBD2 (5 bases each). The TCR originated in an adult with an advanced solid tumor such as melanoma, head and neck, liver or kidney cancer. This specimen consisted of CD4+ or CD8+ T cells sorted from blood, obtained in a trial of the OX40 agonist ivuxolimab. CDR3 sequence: CASRRVLGDTGELFF. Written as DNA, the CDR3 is TGTGCCAGCAGGCGGGTGTTGGGGGACACCGGGGAGCTGTTTTTT.